The clone carrying this T cell receptor (beta chain) was counted only a few times. This entry is derived from a study of T-cell reconstitution after alpha-beta-depleted transplantation in children. Germline V gene data show CDR1 as SGHTA and CDR2 as FQGNSA. The CDR3 has 14 amino acids. Deletions cut 1 base from V and 4 bases from J, with 11 bases between. For TCRbeta, the library was prepared with unique molecular identifiers. TCRdb redid the calling of the PCR reads with MiXCR, one entry per CDR3 protein. This sample has 600,000 to 800,000 distinct CDR3 sequences, with roughly 14% found just once. The TCR was taken from a girl aged 2 to 10 with congenital amegakaryocytic thrombocytopenia, due to receive a stem cell transplant. The chain combines TRBV7-2 with TRBJ2-7; perhaps TRBD2 as D (5 bases). The source was PBMCs, collected before TCRalphabeta/CD19-depleted stem cell transplant. The CDR3 coding sequence is TGTGCCAGCAGCTTAGGAGGGAATCAGTACGAGCAGTACTTC. Encoded protein: CASSLGGNQYEQYF.